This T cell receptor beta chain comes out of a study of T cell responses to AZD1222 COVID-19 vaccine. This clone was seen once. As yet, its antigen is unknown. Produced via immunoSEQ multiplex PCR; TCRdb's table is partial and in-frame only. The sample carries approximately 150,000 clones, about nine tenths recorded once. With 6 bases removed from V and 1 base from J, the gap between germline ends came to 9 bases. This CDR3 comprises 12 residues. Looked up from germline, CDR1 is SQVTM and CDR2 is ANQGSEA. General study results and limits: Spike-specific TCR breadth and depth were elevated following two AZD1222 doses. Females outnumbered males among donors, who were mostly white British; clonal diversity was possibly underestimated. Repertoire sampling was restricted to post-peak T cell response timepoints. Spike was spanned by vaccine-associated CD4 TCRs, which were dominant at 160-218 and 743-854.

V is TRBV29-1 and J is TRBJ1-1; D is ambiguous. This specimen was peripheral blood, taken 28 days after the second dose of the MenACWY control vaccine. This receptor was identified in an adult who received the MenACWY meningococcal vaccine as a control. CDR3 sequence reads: CSVADPNTEAFF. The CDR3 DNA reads TGCAGCGTAGCCGATCCGAACACTGAAGCTTTCTTT.